The entry below gives a single T cell receptor (beta chain) sequence along with its context. In this sample, this clonotype turned up a few times. The antigen this receptor binds is unknown. Per-nucleotide qualities are absent, and no much larger clonotype sits a single base away. V is pared back by 4 bases and J by 6 bases, with 13 bases lying between the germline termini. The CDR3 runs 13 residues from the cysteine to the phenylalanine. The read is trimmed to its CDR3 DNA, 39 bases read in frame from base 1. CDR1 and CDR2 are drawn from the germline V gene (reference sequence): MNHEY, SMNVEV. Systemically healthy Caucasian individuals from Russia, 35 to 50 in total and aged about 6 to 100 years, were included as donors. About 10 milliliters of peripheral blood were collected from each donor into EDTA-treated Vacutainer tubes. PBMCs were isolated by Ficoll-Paque density-gradient centrifugation, with at least 6 million obtained per sample. Total RNA, at least 6 micrograms per sample, was extracted from PBMCs with Trizol reagent. For every donor, flow cytometry on a PBMC aliquot measured the percentage of naive CD45RAhigh/CD27high T cells.

The data stem from a study of blood T cells in healthy people across ages (dated by TCRdb to about 2015). With respect to the entire study: In model experiments, roughly one uniquely barcoded TCR beta cDNA molecule per two T cells was captured by template switching. Using deep sequencing normalized with unique cDNA molecular identifiers, the study measured how TCR beta repertoire diversity changes with age. The study analyzed two additional independent replicas of 1 million unique cDNA reads from the same blood draw for two donors, one aged 18 to 30 and one aged 80 or older. Donors were grouped into four age groups: young (average 16 years), middle-aged (roughly 38), aged (around 60) and long-lived (approximately 82). Donors of different ages were randomly distributed across sequencing lanes to avoid experimental bias.

Study-wide findings and limitations: Total diversity estimates from one million sequenced T cells were considered lower bounds and underestimates. Compared with the aged group, the long-lived group had more naive CD4+ T cells, fewer expanded clones and increased TCR diversity, suggesting age selection. Observed TCR beta diversity per million T cells fell roughly linearly with age, and a significant reduction was already apparent by age about 38. Conclusive comparison of naive and antigen-experienced compartments was prevented by the profiling of bulk unsorted PBMCs. The CMV infection status of donors was not known, potentially confounding age-related changes in expanded clonotypes. A strong correlation was found between observed TCR beta diversity and the percentage of naive T cells measured by flow cytometry.

The library was produced with 5' RACE. Sequencing instrument: Illumina HiSeq 2500. The second PCR ran for roughly 6 to 11 cycles and used a J-beta primer mix along with a sample-barcoded 5' primer. A template-switch 5' adaptor carrying 12 random nucleotides introduced a unique molecular identifier onto each TCR beta cDNA molecule. Each sample yielded at least 2.5 million CDR3-containing paired-end reads. First-strand cDNA synthesis was performed from all RNA using the Mint cDNA synthesis kit, with priming by a TRBC-specific oligonucleotide. All cDNA was treated with uracil-DNA glycosylase and then went through a first 18-cycle PCR with the universal primers M1SS and BC2_uni_R. Turning to the authors' computational methods: Each sample was normalized by randomly selecting 1 million high-quality reads, each carrying a distinct molecular identifier. Reads sharing molecular identifiers were discarded rather than binned into consensus sequences. MiTCR, with a Q25 quality threshold and the strictest error-elimination algorithm, was used for CDR3 identification, clonotype clustering and error correction. A nonparametric unseen species model with Euler transformation was used to estimate lower-bound total TCR beta diversity. The public reads were reanalyzed by TCRdb: fastp trimming at Q25, MiXCR alignment, in-frame beta chains only. Rows are unified per CDR3 protein, each entry keeping the most common DNA and genes. The V and J calls shown here were made by TCRdb, not taken from the authors' results. The sample profile shows hundreds of thousands of distinct CDR3 sequences; roughly 49% of them were found once. Under 35% of the sample goes to the ten largest clones.

The chain is assembled from TRBV27 and TRBJ2-7; the D segment could be TRBD1, given 5 matching bases. The sample comprised blood. The receptor's source is a woman aged 55-69 years in good health. The DNA reads TGTGCCAGCAGTTCTGGGGCGATGTCCGAGCAGTACTTC. Its protein reads: CASSSGAMSEQYF.